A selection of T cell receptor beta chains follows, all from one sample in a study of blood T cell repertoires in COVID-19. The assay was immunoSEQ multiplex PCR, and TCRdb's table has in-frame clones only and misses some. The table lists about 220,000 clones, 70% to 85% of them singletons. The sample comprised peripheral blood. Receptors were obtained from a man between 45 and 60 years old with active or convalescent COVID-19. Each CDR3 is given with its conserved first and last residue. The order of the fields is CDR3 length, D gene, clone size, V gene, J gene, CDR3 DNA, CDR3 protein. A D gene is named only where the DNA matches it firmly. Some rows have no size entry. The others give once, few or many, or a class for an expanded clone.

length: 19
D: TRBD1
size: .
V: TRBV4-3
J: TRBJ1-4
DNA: TGCGCCAGCAGCCACGCAACATCGGGGCAGGGGGCCTTCGATGAAAAACTGTTTTTT
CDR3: CASSHATSGQGAFDEKLFF

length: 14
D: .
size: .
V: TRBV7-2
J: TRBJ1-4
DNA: TGTGCCAGCGGTCGGGGCGGACTATATGAAAAACTGTTTTTT
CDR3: CASGRGGLYEKLFF

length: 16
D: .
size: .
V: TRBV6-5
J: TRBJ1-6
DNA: TGTGCCAGCAGTTACTCGATATCGGCAGGGAATTCACCCCTCCACTTT
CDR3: CASSYSISAGNSPLHF

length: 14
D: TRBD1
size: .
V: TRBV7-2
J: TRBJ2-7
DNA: TGTGCCAGCAGCCCTCGGGACAGGTTATACGAGCAGTACTTC
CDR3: CASSPRDRLYEQYF

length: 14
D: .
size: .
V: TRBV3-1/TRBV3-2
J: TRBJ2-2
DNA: TGTGCCAGCAGCCAGGCTTGGCCCACCGGGGAGCTGTTTTTT
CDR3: CASSQAWPTGELFF

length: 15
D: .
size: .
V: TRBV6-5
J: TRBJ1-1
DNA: TGTGCCAGCAGCTCCCGTCCAGGCCTAAACACTGAAGCTTTCTTT
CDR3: CASSSRPGLNTEAFF

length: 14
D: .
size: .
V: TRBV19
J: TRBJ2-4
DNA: TGTGCCAGTAGTATAATCGGGAGAAGAAACATTCAGTACTTC
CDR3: CASSIIGRRNIQYF

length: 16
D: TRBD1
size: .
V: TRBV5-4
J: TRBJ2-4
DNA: TGTGCCAGCAGCTTTGGGACAGGGGTAGCCAAAAACATTCAGTACTTC
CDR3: CASSFGTGVAKNIQYF

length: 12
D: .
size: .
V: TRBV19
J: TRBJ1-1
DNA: TGTGCCAGTTCGCGGGAGAACACTGAAGCTTTCTTT
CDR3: CASSRENTEAFF

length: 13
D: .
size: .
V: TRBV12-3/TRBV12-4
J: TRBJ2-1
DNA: TGTGCCAGCAGCAACAGGGGAGGAAATGAGCAGTTCTTC
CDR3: CASSNRGGNEQFF

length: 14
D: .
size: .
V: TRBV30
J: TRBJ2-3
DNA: TGTGCCTGGAGTGCTAGGGGATTTTCAGATACGCAGTATTTT
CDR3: CAWSARGFSDTQYF

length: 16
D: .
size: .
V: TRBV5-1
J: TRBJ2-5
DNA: TGCGCCAGCACCCTACTAGCCCAGGGTTCAGGAGAGACCCAGTACTTC
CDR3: CASTLLAQGSGETQYF

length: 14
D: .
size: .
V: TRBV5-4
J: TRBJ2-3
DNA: TGTGCCAGCAGCTTGGACAGGCCCACAGATACGCAGTATTTT
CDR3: CASSLDRPTDTQYF

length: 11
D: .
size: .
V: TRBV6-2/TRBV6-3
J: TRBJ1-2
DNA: TGTGCCAGCAGCCCCAGAGGGGGCTACACCTTC
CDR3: CASSPRGGYTF

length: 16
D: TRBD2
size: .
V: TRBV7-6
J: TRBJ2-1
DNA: TGTGCCAGCAGCCCGATGGGGAGGGGCGCCTACAATGAGCAGTTCTTC
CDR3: CASSPMGRGAYNEQFF

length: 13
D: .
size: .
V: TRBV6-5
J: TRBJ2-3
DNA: TGTGCCGTCCGCAGTCCCGGCACAGATACGCAGTATTTT
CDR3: CAVRSPGTDTQYF

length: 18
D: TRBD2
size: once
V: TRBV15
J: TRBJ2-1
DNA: TGTGCCACCTCACCCGTGAGGAGCGGGAGTCCTCCCTACAATGAGCAGTTCTTC
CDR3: CATSPVRSGSPPYNEQFF

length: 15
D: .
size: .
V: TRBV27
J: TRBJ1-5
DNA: TGTGCCAGCAGCCGTGGGACTGGTAGCAATCAGCCCCAGCATTTT
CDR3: CASSRGTGSNQPQHF

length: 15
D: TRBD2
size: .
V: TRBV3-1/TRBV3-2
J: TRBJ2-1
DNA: TGTGCCGGCAGCCCCTCCGGGACTAGCGGGAGACATGGGTTCTTC
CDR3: CAGSPSGTSGRHGFF

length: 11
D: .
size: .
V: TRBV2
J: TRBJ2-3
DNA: TGTGCCAGCTCGTCCACAGATACGCAGTATTTT
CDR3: CASSSTDTQYF

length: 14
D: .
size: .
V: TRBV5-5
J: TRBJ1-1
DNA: TGTGCCAGCAGCTTGGTGGCGGGAGGGTCTGAAGCTTTCTTT
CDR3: CASSLVAGGSEAFF

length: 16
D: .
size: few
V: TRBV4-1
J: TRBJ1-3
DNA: TGCGCCAGCAGCCAAGATAGGGCGGGCTCTGGAAACACCATATATTTT
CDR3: CASSQDRAGSGNTIYF

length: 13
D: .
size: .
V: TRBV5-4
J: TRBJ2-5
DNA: TGTGCCAGCAAGAGGGAAAGGGAAGAGACCCAGTACTTC
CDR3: CASKREREETQYF

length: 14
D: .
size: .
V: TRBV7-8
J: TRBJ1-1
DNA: TGTGCCAGCAGCTTAGCGACAGGGAACACTGAAGCTTTCTTT
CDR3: CASSLATGNTEAFF

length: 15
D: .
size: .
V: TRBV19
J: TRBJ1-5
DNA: TGTGCCAGTAGTTCTACAGGGAAGCGCAATCAGCCCCAGCATTTT
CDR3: CASSSTGKRNQPQHF

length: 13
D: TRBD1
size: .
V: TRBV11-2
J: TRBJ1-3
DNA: TGTGCCAGCAGCTCGGACAGGGGAAACACCATATATTTT
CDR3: CASSSDRGNTIYF

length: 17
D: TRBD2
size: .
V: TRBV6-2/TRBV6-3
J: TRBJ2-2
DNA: TGTGCCAGCAGTGATAGCGGGGGGCCTTCGGGCACCGGGGAGCTGTTTTTT
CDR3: CASSDSGGPSGTGELFF

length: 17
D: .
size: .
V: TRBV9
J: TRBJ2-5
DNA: TGTGCCAGCAGCGCCTCAGGGAATAGGGCCAGCCAAGAGACCCAGTACTTC
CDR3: CASSASGNRASQETQYF

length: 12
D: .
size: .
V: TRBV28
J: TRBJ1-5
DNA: TGTGCCAGCAGTTTGTCCTTTCGGCCCCAGCATTTT
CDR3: CASSLSFRPQHF

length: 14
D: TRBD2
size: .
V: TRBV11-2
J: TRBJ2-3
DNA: TGTGCCAGCAGCTTAACAGCGGGGGCAGATACGCAGTATTTT
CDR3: CASSLTAGADTQYF

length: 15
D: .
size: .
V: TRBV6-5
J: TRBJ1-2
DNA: TGTGCCAGCAGTTACTCGGCGGCCCGAGGAGGTGGCTACACCTTC
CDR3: CASSYSAARGGGYTF

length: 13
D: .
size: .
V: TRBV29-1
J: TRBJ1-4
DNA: TGCAGCGTTGAAGTCCAGACTAATGAAAAACTGTTTTTT
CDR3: CSVEVQTNEKLFF

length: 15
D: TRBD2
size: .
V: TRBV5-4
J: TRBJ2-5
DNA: TGTGCCAGCAGCTTGTCTAAGGGAGGGAAGGAGACCCAGTACTTC
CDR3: CASSLSKGGKETQYF

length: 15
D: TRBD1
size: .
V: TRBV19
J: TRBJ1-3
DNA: TGTGCCAGTAGTTCCACTGCGACAGGGGGAAACACCATATATTTT
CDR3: CASSSTATGGNTIYF

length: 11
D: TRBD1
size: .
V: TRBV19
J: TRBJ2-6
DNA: TGTGCCAGTAGTACGGGACAGATTTTATCTTTC
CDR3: CASSTGQILSF

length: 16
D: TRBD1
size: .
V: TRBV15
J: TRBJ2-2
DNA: TGTGCCACCAGGAAGACAGGGGACCTGAACACCGGGGAGCTGTTTTTT
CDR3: CATRKTGDLNTGELFF

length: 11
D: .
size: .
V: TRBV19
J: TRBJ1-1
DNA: TGTGCCACTCGGGTGAACATTGAAGCTTTCTTT
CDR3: CATRVNIEAFF